This T cell receptor beta chain came from a study of blood T cell repertoires in COVID-19. Across the study: The United States, Italy and Spain provided the acute and convalescent COVID-19 samples. The cDNA or gDNA used as material had been derived from T cells, B-cell-depleted T cells, or PBMCs.

In the original processing: The assay estimated nucleated cells by amplifying reference gene primers. The protocol was immunoSEQ multiplex PCR, while the TCRdb copy is restricted to in-frame clones and leaves out a portion. V, J and clone size are those of that table, while D and trimming were read from the DNA. Here the sample spans more than 130,000 clones, around nine tenths being singletons. The CDR3 covers 14 residues. The trim removed 2 bases at V and 3 bases at J, leaving 2 bases unmatched. Per germline, CDR1 KGHSH and CDR2 LQKENI. The J gene is TRBJ1-2, the V gene TRBV18; 8 bases align to TRBD1. Sequenced sample: peripheral blood. The sequence derives from a man aged 45-60 years with active or convalescent COVID-19. CDR3 loop: CASSPGQGYYGYTF. The CDR3 bases are TGTGCCAGCTCACCAGGACAGGGCTACTATGGCTACACCTTC. The full variable domain, rest sourced from reference TRBV18 and TRBJ1-2, is NAGVMQNPRHLVRRRGQEARLRCSPMKGHSHVYWYRQLPEEGLKFMVYLQKENIIDESGMPKERFSAEFPKEGPSILRIQQVVRGDSAAYFCASSPGQGYYGYTFGSGTRLTVV.